A selection of T cell receptor beta chains follows, all from one sample in a study of cytomegalovirus exposure and HLA in healthy donors. TCRdb keeps only in-frame clones here, not all; method: immunoSEQ multiplex PCR. The table records roughly 80,000 clones, 77% of them present only once. The sample taken for sequencing was PBMCs. Receptor source: a man aged 45-65 years in good health and CMV-seropositive. CDR3s include the opening cysteine and the closing phenylalanine or tryptophan. A D gene is named only where the DNA matches it firmly. Not all rows give a size; the values are once, few, many and, for expanded clones, a class.

d_gene,abundance,v_gene,j_gene,CDR3aa,CDR3nt
TRBD2,-,TRBV7-7,TRBJ2-2,CASSLLAGEDTGELFF,TGTGCTAGCAGCTTGCTAGCGGGAGAAGACACCGGGGAGCTGTTTTTT
-,few,TRBV2,TRBJ2-7,CASSVGLVVEQYF,TGTGCCAGCAGTGTAGGCCTAGTAGTCGAGCAGTACTTC
-,few,TRBV5-8,TRBJ1-1,CASSFRTGAFF,TGTGCCAGCAGCTTTAGGACTGGAGCTTTCTTT
-,-,TRBV13,TRBJ2-3,CASSLGGGLGTDTQYF,TGTGCCAGCAGCCTTGGTGGAGGGTTAGGCACAGATACGCAGTATTTT
-,-,TRBV28,TRBJ1-5,CASIPVAGSNQPQHF,TGTGCCAGCATTCCGGTGGCGGGGAGCAATCAGCCCCAGCATTTT
TRBD2,-,TRBV11-1,TRBJ2-5,CASINTAGGSAGETQYF,TGTGCCAGCATTAATACCGCGGGAGGGTCCGCGGGGGAGACCCAGTACTTC
TRBD2,-,TRBV5-4,TRBJ2-3,CASSSGLAGYTDTQYF,TGTGCCAGCAGCTCGGGACTAGCGGGATACACAGATACGCAGTATTTT
TRBD1,-,TRBV9,TRBJ2-1,CASSVWDRGSDEQFF,TGTGCCAGCAGCGTATGGGACAGGGGTTCGGATGAGCAGTTCTTC
TRBD1,-,TRBV30,TRBJ1-2,CAWTVAGGIGYTF,TGTGCCTGGACCGTGGCAGGGGGTATAGGCTACACCTTC
-,medium-sized,TRBV6-5,TRBJ1-5,CASRGGGGQPQHF,TGTGCCAGTAGGGGGGGAGGAGGTCAGCCCCAGCATTTT
-,-,TRBV11-2,TRBJ2-3,CASRSWGRETDTQYF,TGTGCCAGCAGATCCTGGGGCAGGGAAACAGATACGCAGTATTTT
TRBD2,-,TRBV7-6,TRBJ2-1,CASSLALSGGAYNEQFF,TGTGCCAGCAGCTTAGCGCTTAGCGGGGGGGCCTACAATGAGCAGTTCTTC
-,-,TRBV10-1,TRBJ2-2,CASSPTPRGSNTGELFF,TGCGCCAGCAGCCCCACGCCCCGAGGGTCGAACACCGGGGAGCTGTTTTTT
TRBD1,-,TRBV19,TRBJ2-6,CASSLRDRVCLTF,TGTGCCAGTTCACTCCGGGACAGGGTCTGCCTGACTTTC
TRBD2,-,TRBV5-1,TRBJ2-3,CASRDGTSGRYTDTQYF,TGCGCCAGCAGGGACGGGACTAGCGGGAGGTACACAGATACGCAGTATTTT
-,-,TRBV7-9,TRBJ1-1,CASSLTGIIEAFF,TGTGCCAGCAGCCTTACAGGGATTATTGAAGCTTTCTTT
-,-,TRBV27,TRBJ1-4,CASRTDGRLGTNEKLFF,TGTGCCAGCAGAACCGACGGGAGGCTGGGTACTAATGAAAAACTGTTTTTT
-,-,TRBV30,TRBJ2-1,CAWSGIGGEQFF,TGTGCCTGGAGTGGAATAGGGGGTGAGCAGTTCTTC
-,-,TRBV10-3,TRBJ2-2,CAISVQMNTGELFF,TGTGCCATCAGTGTGCAGATGAACACCGGGGAGCTGTTTTTT
TRBD1,once,TRBV11-2,TRBJ2-2,CASSLDRGQGGELFF,TGTGCCAGCAGCTTAGACAGGGGGCAGGGCGGGGAGCTGTTTTTT
-,-,TRBV30,TRBJ2-7,CAWSLPADREYF,TGTGCCTGGAGCCTACCAGCGGACAGAGAGTACTTC
-,few,TRBV10-3,TRBJ2-3,CAISAGSGTDTQYF,TGTGCCATCAGTGCGGGGTCGGGCACAGATACGCAGTATTTT
TRBD2,-,TRBV27,TRBJ2-5,CASSLAGGPKTQYF,TGTGCCAGCAGTCTGGCGGGAGGGCCGAAGACCCAGTACTTC
-,-,TRBV4-1,TRBJ2-3,CASSQLLAQSTDTQYF,TGCGCCAGCAGCCAGCTACTAGCACAAAGCACAGATACGCAGTATTTT
-,-,TRBV28,TRBJ1-5,CASSLQGNQPQHF,TGTGCCAGCAGCCTACAGGGAAATCAGCCCCAGCATTTT
TRBD1,once,TRBV9,TRBJ2-2,CASSIVGQGASGGELFF,TGTGCCAGCTCAATAGTGGGCCAGGGGGCCAGTGGCGGGGAGCTGTTTTTT
TRBD1,-,TRBV5-1,TRBJ1-4,CASKPGQGTTNEKLFF,TGCGCCAGCAAACCGGGACAGGGGACAACTAATGAAAAACTGTTTTTT
TRBD1,-,TRBV30,TRBJ2-7,CAWSGQPLQEQYF,TGTGCCTGGTCGGGACAGCCTCTACAGGAGCAGTACTTC
-,once,TRBV6-1,TRBJ2-2,CASSELHSGELFF,TGTGCCAGCAGTGAGCTTCACAGCGGGGAGCTGTTTTTT
TRBD1,few,TRBV6-6,TRBJ2-1,CATRDRSGGSYNEQFF,TGTGCCACCCGGGACAGGTCAGGGGGCTCTTACAATGAGCAGTTCTTC
-,few,TRBV6-1,TRBJ2-3,CASSGERGTDTQYF,TGTGCCAGCAGCGGGGAGAGAGGGACAGATACGCAGTATTTT
TRBD2,few,TRBV18,TRBJ2-2,CASSPNLGGTKNTGELFF,TGTGCCAGCTCACCCAATCTGGGCGGGACTAAGAACACCGGGGAGCTGTTTTTT
TRBD2,-,TRBV7-9,TRBJ2-1,CASSLETGAGGYNEQFF,TGTGCCAGCAGCTTAGAAACGGGAGCGGGAGGGTACAATGAGCAGTTCTTC
-,-,TRBV21-1,TRBJ1-1,CASSKGPAGGASRPTNTEAFF,TGTGCCAGCAGCAAAGGTCCGGCAGGGGGCGCGTCTCGCCCCACGAACACTGAAGCTTTCTTT
TRBD1,once,TRBV7-9,TRBJ2-3,CASSDLAWTGVLDTQYF,TGTGCCAGCAGCGATTTGGCATGGACAGGGGTTTTAGATACGCAGTATTTT
TRBD2,-,TRBV5-4,TRBJ2-3,CASSLVGTSPTDTQYF,TGTGCCAGCAGCTTGGTCGGGACTAGCCCTACAGATACGCAGTATTTT
-,-,TRBV27,TRBJ2-5,CASSKFGDYQETQYF,TGTGCCAGCAGTAAGTTCGGGGACTACCAAGAGACCCAGTACTTC
TRBD1,-,TRBV9,TRBJ1-5,CASSLDRGQFNSNQPQHF,TGTGCCAGCAGCCTGGACCGGGGACAGTTTAATAGCAATCAGCCCCAGCATTTT
-,-,TRBV5-1,TRBJ2-2,CASSIEGATGELFF,TGCGCCAGCAGCATAGAGGGCGCCACCGGGGAGCTGTTTTTT
TRBD1,-,TRBV7-2,TRBJ2-5,CASSFSTGQETQYF,TGTGCCAGCAGCTTCTCGACAGGGCAAGAGACCCAGTACTTC
-,-,TRBV5-6,TRBJ1-1,CASSWDKNTEAFF,TGTGCCAGCAGTTGGGACAAGAACACTGAAGCTTTCTTT